The clone carrying this T cell receptor (beta chain) was detected ten times or more. CDR1 is SQVTM and CDR2 is ANQGSEA in the germline V gene. The CDR3 is made up of 14 amino acids. Trimming at V came to 3 bases and at J to 5 bases, leaving 10 bases not matched to a gene. This record belongs to a study of read filtering for tumor transcriptome and immune sequencing. Study details: By R-ISS, stages I, II and III held about 8, 16 and 7 patients.

From about 400 ng of RNA, a library with molecular barcoded alpha/delta and beta/gamma adaptors was made. A single record per CDR3 protein comes from TCRdb applying MiXCR to the reads. The sample consists of tens of thousands of distinct CDR3 sequences, less than 25% of them appearing once. The chain is built from TRBV29-1 and TRBJ2-7, with TRBD2 matching over 7 bases. The sample comprised a population of CD138-negative cells sorted from bone marrow. The sequence derives from a donor at least 40 years old with multiple myeloma. The CDR3 protein is CSVDLGGRSDEQYF. CDR3 sequence (DNA): TGCAGCGTTGATCTCGGCGGGAGATCGGACGAGCAGTACTTC.